This is a list of T cell receptor beta chains from one sample in a study of T-cell reconstitution after alpha-beta-depleted transplantation in children. TCRdb itself ran the PCR reads through MiXCR, one entry per CDR3 protein. The sample shows about 610,000 distinct CDR3 sequences, over 9.5% of them seen only once. The sample here was PBMCs from the stem cell graft donor, taken from the stem cell graft. These receptors all stem from a human donor who donated a stem cell graft to a child with acute myeloid leukemia. Each CDR3 is given with its conserved first and last residue.

CDR3 | J | V
CSARLRDRGLETQYF | TRBJ2-5 | TRBV20-1
CASSYSKGIHYEQYF | TRBJ2-7 | TRBV6-5
CASSLRIAGSYGNEQFF | TRBJ2-1 | TRBV6-2/TRBV6-3
CASSLEGADGGFSSYEQYF | TRBJ2-7 | TRBV7-8
CASSLAPGFYEQYF | TRBJ2-7 | TRBV5-1
CASCLENPLAAPTGDTQYF | TRBJ2-3 | TRBV12-3/TRBV12-4
CSAPSKRAPLNEQFF | TRBJ2-1 | TRBV20-1
CASSLMWQSDSNQPQHF | TRBJ1-5 | TRBV7-2
CASNLAGRYNEQFF | TRBJ2-1 | TRBV28
CASSQDPGPGTGELFF | TRBJ2-2 | TRBV4-3